A single sample gave rise to the 25 T cell receptor beta chains below, sequenced in a study of spatial heterogeneity in lung cancer (dated by TCRdb to between 2019 and 2020). The full study reports these points: A correlation was observed between the number of expanded intratumoral alpha and beta TCRs and the tumor nonsynonymous mutation count.

The time point label here, explained by the study, means: sample taken at primary tumor resection. Library construction relied on 5' RACE. Data came from a NextSeq 500. TCRdb redid the processing of the public reads, applying fastp at Q25 and MiXCR, and retained in-frame beta chains. Rows are unified per CDR3 protein, each entry keeping the most common DNA and genes. The sample table lists under 6,500 distinct CDR3 sequences, less than 15% of them with a count of one. Of the sample, roughly 52% falls within the top ten clones. Their recognized antigens are unknown. Specimen: lung tumor tissue, collected at surgery. The receptors derive from a male donor with early-stage non-small cell lung cancer.

The chain combines TRBV5-4 with TRBJ2-3; D is unclear. The CDR3 spans 13 residues. Looked up from germline, CDR1 is SGHNT and CDR2 is YYREEE (reference sequence). Trimming removed 4 bases at V and 0 bases at J, with 6 bases between. CDR3 sequence: CASSGPSTDTQYF. The CDR3, as DNA: TGTGCCAGCAGCGGGCCTAGCACAGATACGCAGTATTTT.

The chain joins TRBV12-3 or TRBV12-4 to TRBJ1-6; 7 bases are shared with TRBD1. V gave up 3 bases and J gave up 15 bases; unmatched junction bases: 11. The CDR3 has 14 residues. CDR3 nucleotide sequence: TGTGCCAGCAGTTTCCGGAGGACAGGCGTGAACCTCCACTTT. As protein: CASSFRRTGVNLHF.

This clonotype was found a few times. The J gene is TRBJ2-1, the V gene TRBV19; 7 nucleotides match TRBD1. CDR1 LNHDA and CDR2 SQIVND come from the germline V gene (reference sequence). The ends lost 4 bases at V and 4 bases at J; junction bases unmatched: 1. The CDR3 contains 13 residues. CDR3 bases: TGTGCCAGTAGTACAGGGGGATACAATGAGCAGTTCTTC. Translation: CASSTGGYNEQFF.

The gene calls are TRBV2 and TRBJ1-2; possible D gene TRBD1, 6 bases. V lost 6 bases to trimming and J lost 5 bases, with 16 bases between them. Germline V CDR1 and CDR2: SNHLY, FYNNEI. This CDR3 has 14 amino acids. CDR3 DNA: TGTGCCAGCAGGAAATCTCGGACAGATTATGGCTACACCTTC. Protein: CASRKSRTDYGYTF. Combining the CDR3 with reference TRBV2 and TRBJ1-2 gives the whole variable domain EPEVTQTPSHQVTQMGQEVILRCVPISNHLYFYWYRQILGQKVEFLVSFYNNEISEKSEIFDDQFSVERPDGSNFTLKIRSTKLEDSAMYFCASRKSRTDYGYTFGSGTRLTVV.

The rearrangement joins TRBV11-3 to TRBJ2-1; TRBD1 or TRBD2 may be the D gene (7 bases each). The CDR3 totals 16 residues. Germline loops: CDR1 SGHNT, CDR2 YENEEA. V gave up 5 bases and J gave up 3 bases, with 17 bases separating them. The CDR3 sequence is CASSPGGTTVYNEQFF. CDR3 sequence (DNA): TGTGCCAGCAGCCCAGGGGGGACTACCGTCTACAATGAGCAGTTCTTC.

This clonotype has only a few counts. V usage is TRBV6-6 and J usage is TRBJ1-6, with a weak D call TRBD1 (6 bases). The ends were cut back, 4 bases at V and 2 bases at J, with 9 bases in the middle. In germline, CDR1 is MNHNY, CDR2 SVGAGI (reference sequence). The CDR3 is 15 residues long. The CDR3, as DNA: TGTGCCAGCAGTTCCACAGGGCCCTATAATTCACCCCTCCACTTT. This translates into CASSSTGPYNSPLHF.

This clonotype was recorded many times. J is TRBJ2-5 and V is TRBV29-1; D remains ambiguous. This CDR3 contains 12 residues. Trimming pared 2 bases from V and 6 bases from J, leaving 10 bases between. From germline, CDR1 is SQVTM and CDR2 ANQGSEA. The CDR3 protein is CSVELQLKTQYF. The CDR3 DNA follows: TGCAGCGTTGAACTCCAATTGAAGACCCAGTACTTC.

This clonotype occurred many times. The chain links TRBV20-1 to TRBJ2-3; 7 bases agree with TRBD2. The CDR3 length is 14 residues. Germline V lookup: CDR1 DFQATT, CDR2 SNEGSKA (reference sequence). V was pared by 6 bases and J by 7 bases, with 13 bases of the junction left unmatched. Here the CDR3 reads CSAHPGGTTNTQYF. CDR3 sequence (DNA): TGCAGTGCCCACCCGGGGGGAACGACAAATACGCAGTATTTT.

This clonotype was counted between two and nine times. The chain joins TRBV5-1 to TRBJ1-5, with D possibly TRBD1 on 5 matching bases. Trimming took off 1 base at V and 5 bases at J, with 13 bases between the two ends. The germline V gene encodes CDR1 SGHRS and CDR2 YFSETQ. The CDR3 length is 15 residues. The CDR3 DNA sequence: TGCGCCAGCAGCTTGAACGGGGGTAGAGATCAGCCCCAGCATTTT. This sequence encodes CASSLNGGRDQPQHF.

The chain has TRBV6-1 and TRBJ1-5, with D unclear. CDR1 and CDR2 (germline): MNHNS, SASEGT. The CDR3 has 13 residues. Deletions cut 1 base from V and 7 bases from J, with 8 bases between. In DNA form, the CDR3 reads TGTGCCAGCAGTGAAGGTCTTATACAGCCCCAGCATTTT. Protein product: CASSEGLIQPQHF.

Ten or more counts support this clonotype. The genes are TRBV18 and TRBJ1-1; D is ambiguous. CDR3 size: 15 residues. Germline CDR1 and CDR2: KGHSH and LQKENI. The germline V and J ends were trimmed by 0 bases and 1 base, with 9 bases remaining between them. The CDR3 loop reads CASSPPSKGNTEAFF. The CDR3 DNA sequence: TGTGCCAGCTCACCACCGAGCAAGGGGAACACTGAAGCTTTCTTT. Based on the CDR3 plus reference TRBV18 and TRBJ1-1, the full variable domain is NAGVMQNPRHLVRRRGQEARLRCSPMKGHSHVYWYRQLPEEGLKFMVYLQKENIIDESGMPKERFSAEFPKEGPSILRIQQVVRGDSAAYFCASSPPSKGNTEAFFGQGTRLTVV.

This clonotype was counted many times. CDR3 region: CSARDTQGVYEQYF. CDR3 DNA sequence: TGCAGTGCTAGAGATACCCAGGGGGTTTACGAGCAGTACTTC. This sequence joins TRBV20-1 and TRBJ2-7; 7 nucleotides align to TRBD1. CDR1 is DFQATT and CDR2 is SNEGSKA in the germline V gene (reference sequence). This CDR3 spans 14 amino acids. J lost 4 bases, V lost 0 bases, and 6 bases had no gene match.

V and J are TRBV7-9 and TRBJ1-1, with a weak D call TRBD1 (6 bases). Trimming took off 5 bases at V and 4 bases at J, with 8 bases between the two ends. CDR1 is SEHNR, CDR2 FQNEAQ, per germline (reference sequence). This CDR3 contains 12 residues. The CDR3 loop is CASSGGGTEAFF. DNA of the CDR3: TGTGCCAGCAGCGGAGGGGGCACTGAAGCTTTCTTT.

Only a few counts were recorded for this clonotype. The V call is TRBV5-1, the J call TRBJ1-2, with D hard to call. The ends were cut back, 5 bases at V and 4 bases at J, with 9 bases in the middle. CDR1 is SGHRS and CDR2 is YFSETQ in the germline V gene. The CDR3 is 12 amino acids. The CDR3 loop is CASRADSYGYTF. Here the CDR3 DNA reads TGCGCCAGCAGGGCGGATTCCTATGGCTACACCTTC.

This rearrangement joins TRBV24-1 to TRBJ2-5; 11 bases align to TRBD1. There are 15 residues in the CDR3. Germline V CDR1 and CDR2: KGHDR, SFDVKD. V shed 3 bases and J 5 bases; nucleotides not matched to a gene: 4. The CDR3 nucleotides are TGTGCCACCAGTGATGTCGGGACAGGGGGTGAGACCCAGTACTTC. Amino acids: CATSDVGTGGETQYF.

This clonotype has more than one count but fewer than ten. The chain recombines TRBV5-1 with TRBJ2-1; 7 bases are a match to TRBD2. CDR1 is SGHRS, CDR2 YFSETQ, per germline. The CDR3 is made up of 15 amino acids. After removal of 2 bases from V and 1 base from J, the junction contained 3 bases not matched to a gene. The CDR3 reads CASSFGLGSYNEQFF. The CDR3 DNA reads as TGCGCCAGCAGCTTTGGACTAGGGTCCTACAATGAGCAGTTCTTC.

This clonotype showed up just a few times. The chain combines TRBV19 with TRBJ2-2, with D unresolved. This CDR3 region has 12 residues. Trimming removed 2 bases at V and 8 bases at J, with 6 bases between. Germline CDR1 reads LNHDA; CDR2 reads SQIVND (reference sequence). The CDR3 here is CASSISWGELFF. The CDR3 DNA sequence: TGTGCCAGTAGTATATCGTGGGGGGAGCTGTTTTTT.

By share, this clonotype ranks as medium-sized. A read error may produce the germline difference seen at one junction end. This chain connects TRBV5-5 to TRBJ2-1; D unresolved. Germline-derived CDR1 and CDR2 are SGHKS and YYEKEE (reference sequence). There are 12 residues in the CDR3. The CDR3 DNA reads TGTGCCAGCAGCCCCCACCTCGATAGGGTGGTCTTC. This gives the protein CASSPHLDRVVF.

This clonotype is classed as medium-sized. V usage is TRBV12-3 or TRBV12-4 and J usage is TRBJ1-1; D is undetermined. Trimming took off 7 bases at V and 8 bases at J, with 14 bases between the two ends. This CDR3 has 12 amino acids. The CDR3 region is CASNPGTQEAFF. As DNA, the CDR3 is TGTGCCAGCAATCCGGGTACCCAAGAAGCTTTCTTT.

This chain links TRBV6-5 with TRBJ2-3; unclear D gene. CDR1 is MNHEY, CDR2 SVGAGI, per germline. The CDR3 runs to 14 residues. The V and J ends lost 0 bases and 4 bases respectively, with 8 bases between them. The CDR3: CASSYSTIPDTQYF. The CDR3 coding sequence is TGTGCCAGCAGTTACTCCACTATTCCAGATACGCAGTATTTT.

Many counts were recorded for this clonotype. The chain uses TRBV6-2 or TRBV6-3 and TRBJ1-6; D gene uncertain. The V gene's germline CDR1 is MNHEY and CDR2 SVGEGT. The CDR3 totals 13 residues. The germline V and J ends were trimmed by 1 base and 10 bases, with 8 bases remaining between them. The CDR3 nucleotides are TGTGCCAGCAGTTACTTTCTGGGATCACCCCTCCACTTT. As protein: CASSYFLGSPLHF.

This clonotype rates as medium-sized. The chain joins TRBV20-1 to TRBJ2-1, with TRBD2 matching 7 bases. CDR3 size: 11 residues. The V gene's germline CDR1 is DFQATT and CDR2 SNEGSKA (reference sequence). The V segment lost 6 bases and the J segment 13 bases; nucleotides outside the gene matches: 9. CDR3 residues: CSARLAVLQFF. The CDR3 bases are TGCAGTGCGAGACTAGCCGTGCTACAGTTCTTC.

This clonotype was detected a few times. The rearrangement links TRBV15 to TRBJ2-3, with 8 positions matching TRBD2. Germline values: CDR1 LNHNV, CDR2 YYDKDF (reference sequence). The ends lost 0 bases at V and 2 bases at J; junction bases unmatched: 4. The CDR3 totals 16 residues. For the CDR3, the DNA is TGTGCCACCAGCAGAGAGGCGGGAGGACTCACAGATACGCAGTATTTT. It is translated as CATSREAGGLTDTQYF.

The chain uses TRBV20-1 and TRBJ1-1, with D possibly matching TRBD1 (6 bases). This CDR3 region has 16 residues. Trimming cost V 1 base and J 3 bases, with 18 bases left between them. The germline CDR1 and CDR2 sequences are DFQATT and SNEGSKA (reference sequence). CDR3 amino acids: CSARVFRGEVDTEAFF. As DNA, the CDR3 is TGCAGTGCTAGAGTATTTAGGGGGGAGGTGGACACTGAAGCTTTCTTT.

The chain has TRBV29-1 and TRBJ1-2, with 7 bases lining up with TRBD1. V shed 0 bases and J 8 bases; nucleotides not matched to a gene: 9. Per germline, CDR1 SQVTM and CDR2 ANQGSEA. CDR3 length: 14 amino acids. The CDR3 DNA sequence: TGCAGCGTTGAAGATCCACAGGGGCGAGTCGGCTACACCTTC. Translating it yields CSVEDPQGRVGYTF. Drawing the rest from reference TRBV29-1 and TRBJ1-2, the complete variable domain is SAVISQKPSRDICQRGTSLTIQCQVDSQVTMMFWYRQQPGQSLTLIATANQGSEATYESGFVIDKFPISRPNLTFSTLTVSNMSPEDSSIYLCSVEDPQGRVGYTFGSGTRLTVV.